Each of the 11 T cell receptor beta chains below was sequenced from the same sample in a study of radiotherapy plus CTLA-4 blockade in lung cancer. The protocol was immunoSEQ multiplex PCR, while the TCRdb copy is restricted to in-frame clones and leaves out a portion. The sample yields roughly 90,000 clones, more than 60% seen once. Specimen: peripheral blood, collected from a patient treated with radiotherapy plus ipilimumab. These receptors originate from a human donor with non-small cell lung cancer who had a partial response to radiotherapy plus ipilimumab. Some clones in this sample may be carry-over from other donors' samples.

This chain's CDR3 is CASSSIAGQETQYF. The CDR3 DNA reads TGTGCCAGCAGCTCCATAGCGGGGCAGGAGACCCAGTACTTC. This chain joins TRBV7-2 and TRBJ2-5; 8 bases map to TRBD2. Germline lookup yields CDR1 SGHTA and CDR2 FQGNSA. This CDR3 contains 14 residues. V shed 4 bases, J shed 5 bases, and the junction held 6 bases outside the gene matches.

The chain uses TRBV28 and TRBJ2-3, with 14 bases that match TRBD2. With V trimmed by 6 bases and J by 1 base, 6 bases remained unmatched. Germline V gene lookup returns CDR1 MDHEN and CDR2 SYDVKM. CDR3 length: 17 residues. CDR3 sequence: CASSQGLAGVGTDTQYF. The DNA of the CDR3 is TGTGCCAGCAGCCAGGGACTAGCGGGGGTGGGCACAGATACGCAGTATTTT.

The chain uses TRBV14 and TRBJ1-6; D is possibly TRBD1 (6 bases). The CDR3 contains 14 residues. CDR1 and CDR2 (germline): SGHDN, FVKESK. V lost 4 bases to trimming and J lost 7 bases, with 11 bases between them. DNA for the CDR3: TGTGCCAGCAGCCTCCAGGGGCGGAATTCACCCCTCCACTTT. It codes for CASSLQGRNSPLHF.

CDR3 in amino acids: CASSLFGAGVNTDTQYF. The CDR3 nucleotides read TGTGCCAGCAGCTTATTTGGGGCGGGAGTAAACACAGATACGCAGTATTTT. This chain uses TRBV9 with TRBJ2-3, with 7 bases that match TRBD2. The CDR3 is 17 residues long. V lost 4 bases, J lost 2 bases, and 13 bases stayed unmatched. Germline CDR1 is SGDLS and CDR2 is YYNGEE.

This clone was seen once. The rearrangement uses TRBV18 and TRBJ2-4; tentatively, D is TRBD1 (6 bases). CDR3 length equals 12 residues. V dropped 6 bases and J dropped 7 bases, with 10 bases sitting between them. Germline V gene lookup returns CDR1 KGHSH and CDR2 LQKENI. CDR3 loop: CASSYQGNIQYF. CDR3 sequence (DNA): TGTGCCAGCTCGTACCAGGGGAACATTCAGTACTTC.

The chain employs TRBV11-3 and TRBJ2-5; D may be TRBD1 (5 bases). The CDR3 covers 16 residues. Germline CDR1 is SGHNT and CDR2 is YENEEA. V was clipped by 1 base and J by 5 bases, with 17 bases between them. The CDR3 reads CASSLAVGRVVETQYF. CDR3 bases: TGTGCCAGCAGCTTAGCGGTGGGCAGGGTGGTGGAGACCCAGTACTTC.

The genes are TRBV7-3 and TRBJ2-3; TRBD2 matches 11 bases. Trimming at V came to 5 bases and at J to 3 bases, leaving 4 bases not matched to a gene. Looked up from germline, CDR1 is SGHTA and CDR2 is FQGTGA. CDR3 size: 15 residues. The CDR3 loop reads CASSPSGGITDTQYF. CDR3 in DNA: TGTGCCAGCAGCCCTAGCGGGGGGATTACAGATACGCAGTATTTT.

In this sample, this clone turned up a few times. This sequence joins TRBV6-1 and TRBJ1-5, with D unresolved. V was cut by 4 bases and J by 4 bases, with 5 bases left in between. The germline V gene has CDR1 MNHNS and CDR2 SASEGT. The CDR3 runs 12 residues. This chain's CDR3 is CASSGRNQPQHF. The CDR3 coding sequence is TGTGCCAGCAGTGGCAGAAATCAGCCCCAGCATTTT.

This chain's CDR3 is CASSRQGGTNEKLFF. DNA for the CDR3: TGTGCCAGCAGCCGACAGGGGGGGACTAATGAAAAACTGTTTTTT. The chain couples TRBV11-2 to TRBJ1-4, with TRBD1 matching over 9 bases. Germline V gene sequence: CDR1 SGHAT, CDR2 FQNNGV. Trimming took 5 bases from V and 2 from J; bases not matched to a gene: 3. The CDR3 spans 15 residues.

The chain has TRBV28 and TRBJ2-7, with a possible D match to TRBD2 (5 bases). Germline CDR1 and CDR2: MDHEN and SYDVKM. Trimming stripped 8 bases from V and 4 bases from J, with 18 bases between. CDR3 size: 14 residues. The CDR3 region has the DNA TGTGCCAGCGTATCGCCTAGCAGACCTTACGAGCAGTACTTC. Its protein is CASVSPSRPYEQYF.

The J gene is TRBJ1-1, the V gene TRBV19; maybe TRBD1 (6 bases). Germline V gene sequence: CDR1 LNHDA, CDR2 SQIVND (reference sequence). Trimming took off 10 bases at V and 0 bases at J, with 12 bases between the two ends. The CDR3 has 13 amino acids. The chain's CDR3 is CATRTELNTEAFF. The CDR3 nucleotides read TGTGCCACGCGGACAGAATTGAACACTGAAGCTTTCTTT.